A selection of T cell receptor beta chains follows, all from one sample in a study of T cells after yellow fever vaccination. Using its own MiXCR run on the 5' RACE reads, TCRdb lists one record per CDR3 protein. The sample holds under 350,000 distinct CDR3 sequences, 4.1% seen once. This material consisted of PBMCs, taken 5 days after the yellow fever booster vaccination. The source of these receptors is a man younger than 30 who received the YFV17D yellow fever vaccine. The CDR3 runs from the conserved cysteine through the conserved F or W. The D gene is left open where the match is weak. Size is stated for part of the rows, as once, few or many counts, or as a class when the clone is expanded.

>TRBJ1-3|many|TRBV5-1|-
TGCGCCAGCAGCTTGGAACAGAGCTCTGGAAACACCATATATTTT
CASSLEQSSGNTIYF
>TRBJ2-5|many|TRBV20-1|-
TGCAGTGCTAGAGATGAGACCCAGTACTTC
CSARDETQYF
>TRBJ1-5|-|TRBV28|TRBD1
TGTGCCGGCAAGAGACAGGGGGACAATCAGCCCCAGCATTTT
CAGKRQGDNQPQHF
>TRBJ2-5|few|TRBV6-1|TRBD1
TGTGCCAGCACCTACCTCGGGACAGGGGGCCGACAAGAGACCCAGTACTTC
CASTYLGTGGRQETQYF
>TRBJ1-5|-|TRBV5-1|TRBD1
TGCGCCAGCGCCCTTGGGACAGATAGCAATCAGCCCCAGCATTTT
CASALGTDSNQPQHF
>TRBJ1-1|many|TRBV12-3/TRBV12-4|-
TGTGCCAGCAGTTGGGGGAACACTGAAGCTTTCTTT
CASSWGNTEAFF
>TRBJ2-3|many|TRBV7-4|-
TGTGCCAGCAGCCCGTCCGACGGGGGCACAGATACGCAGTATTTT
CASSPSDGGTDTQYF
>TRBJ2-7|few|TRBV19|TRBD1
TGTGCCAGTAGACCAGGGACAGATTACGAGCAGTACTTC
CASRPGTDYEQYF
>TRBJ2-3|many|TRBV5-1|-
TGCGCCAGCAGCTTGGAGCCGCGAAGCACAGATACGCAGTATTTT
CASSLEPRSTDTQYF
>TRBJ2-1|few|TRBV2|TRBD2
TGTGCCAGCAGTGAACGTCGAGTAGCGGGGGCCAACAATGAGCAGTTCTTC
CASSERRVAGANNEQFF
>TRBJ1-5|many|TRBV10-3|-
TGTGCCATCAGTGAAGGGCCGTCCGATCAGCCCCAGCATTTT
CAISEGPSDQPQHF
>TRBJ1-1|many|TRBV7-2|-
TGTGCCAGCACCAGGGTGACTGAAGCTTTCTTT
CASTRVTEAFF
>TRBJ2-3|few|TRBV7-2|-
TGTGCCAGCAGCTTACGGAAGGGAGAGACAGATACGCAGTATTTT
CASSLRKGETDTQYF
>TRBJ1-6|few|TRBV4-1|-
TGCGCCAGCAGCCAAGATCTGCCCCCCGCATGGAATTCACCCCTCCACTTT
CASSQDLPPAWNSPLHF
>TRBJ2-7|-|TRBV13|-
TGTGCCAGCAGCTTAATCCCCCAACGCGACGAGCAGTACTTC
CASSLIPQRDEQYF
>TRBJ1-5|many|TRBV3-1|-
TGTGCCAGCAGCCCAGGTCATGGTCCGTATAGCAATCAGCCCCAGCATTTT
CASSPGHGPYSNQPQHF
>TRBJ2-5|many|TRBV6-5|TRBD2
TGTGCCACCTTTAGCGGGAACCAAGAGACCCAGTACTTC
CATFSGNQETQYF
>TRBJ1-3|many|TRBV3-1|-
TGTGCCAGCAGCCTGGGTTTTGGGAGCTCTGGAAACACCATATATTTT
CASSLGFGSSGNTIYF
>TRBJ1-5|few|TRBV10-3|-
TGTGCCATCAGTGGGATAGGAAGCCAGCCCCAGCATTTT
CAISGIGSQPQHF
>TRBJ1-6|many|TRBV5-1|-
TGCGCCAGCAGCCCCGAATCGTCCCCGGATTCACCCCTCCACTTT
CASSPESSPDSPLHF
>TRBJ1-2|few|TRBV6-2/TRBV6-3|-
TGTGCCCGCAAGAAGCTTGGCTACACCTTC
CARKKLGYTF
>TRBJ1-2|few|TRBV5-1|TRBD1
TGCGCCAGCAGCCTAGGGGGGACAGGGGATGGCTACACCTTC
CASSLGGTGDGYTF
>TRBJ1-5|-|TRBV7-9|TRBD1
TGTGCCAGCAGCGCAGGGGGCTCTCAGCCCCAGCATTTT
CASSAGGSQPQHF
>TRBJ2-7|few|TRBV7-2|TRBD2
TGTGCCAGCAGCTTAGTCGGTAGCGGGGGGTCCTACGAGCAGTACTTC
CASSLVGSGGSYEQYF
>TRBJ2-7|many|TRBV20-1|-
TGCAGTGCTAGAGATCTAACCTCCCTCTACGAGCAGTACTTC
CSARDLTSLYEQYF
>TRBJ1-2|few|TRBV2|-
TGTGCCAGCGGGGCCTTTCAGAACTATGGCTACACCTTC
CASGAFQNYGYTF
>TRBJ2-5|few|TRBV5-1|TRBD2
TGCGCCAGCAGCCGATTCCTAGCGGGAGAGGAGACCCAGTACTTC
CASSRFLAGEETQYF
>TRBJ1-3|few|TRBV19|-
TGTGCCAGTAGGGACGGGACACTCTCTGGAAACACCATATATTTT
CASRDGTLSGNTIYF
>TRBJ1-6|-|TRBV7-2|-
TGTGCCAGCAGCTCGTTCGGCCCCTATAATTCACCCCTCCACTTT
CASSSFGPYNSPLHF
>TRBJ1-3|many|TRBV12-3/TRBV12-4|-
TGTGCCAGCAGTATTGACGGAGGCTCTGGAAACACCATATATTTT
CASSIDGGSGNTIYF
>TRBJ1-2|few|TRBV28|-
TGTGCCAGCAGTCCCTTTAGGCAGTCTCTAAACTATGGCTACACCTTC
CASSPFRQSLNYGYTF
>TRBJ2-7|few|TRBV11-2|TRBD1
TGTGCCAGCAGCTTCTTGGGGGTGACAGGGGCCTCTTACGAGCAGTACTTC
CASSFLGVTGASYEQYF
>TRBJ1-4|-|TRBV18|-
TGTGCCAGCTCACGGAACAGGATTGCAACTAATGAAAAACTGTTTTTT
CASSRNRIATNEKLFF
>TRBJ1-1|many|TRBV4-1|-
TGCGCCAGCAGCCAACCGGGGGGCCTAATTGAAGCTTTCTTT
CASSQPGGLIEAFF
>TRBJ2-1|-|TRBV5-5|-
TGTGCCAGCAGCTTGGCCCCTCGGTCGAGCTCCTACAATGAGCAGTTCTTC
CASSLAPRSSSYNEQFF
>TRBJ1-3|-|TRBV20-1|-
TGCAGTGCTAGAGACCCCGGGCCTTCCTCTGGAAACACCATATATTTT
CSARDPGPSSGNTIYF
>TRBJ2-1|few|TRBV4-3|TRBD1
TGCGCCAGCAGCCACGGCCCGGGACAGGGTAGAAACGAGCAGTTCTTC
CASSHGPGQGRNEQFF